The clone carrying this T cell receptor (beta chain) was found a few times. What it binds is not known. These data originate in a study of T-cell memory formation after mild COVID-19. On the study more broadly: Largely, the TCR clusters proved donor specific.

The CDR3 has 16 amino acids. In germline, CDR1 is SGHAT, CDR2 FQNNGV. V lost 1 base and J lost 4; bases outside the gene matches: 4. 5'RACE with constant-segment primers yielded barcoded, UMI-tagged TCR alpha and TCR beta cDNA libraries. TCRdb used MiXCR to reprocess the 5' RACE reads, holding one entry per CDR3 protein. This table has about 320,000 distinct CDR3 sequences, about 13% appearing once. Study-wide results and limits: Pre-infection memory carried some responding clones, suggesting that cross-reactive memory joined.

The chain combines TRBV11-2 with TRBJ2-1, with 10 bases matching TRBD2. The sequenced sample was PBMCs or a T cell subset sorted from them (not recorded which). This sequence was found in a man aged 18 to 29 who had mild COVID-19 (a few samples of this study predate the infection). Cell type and time point are not known. The CDR3 is CASSLVSGGTYNEQFF. In DNA form, the CDR3 reads TGTGCCAGCAGCTTAGTTAGCGGGGGGACTTACAATGAGCAGTTCTTC.